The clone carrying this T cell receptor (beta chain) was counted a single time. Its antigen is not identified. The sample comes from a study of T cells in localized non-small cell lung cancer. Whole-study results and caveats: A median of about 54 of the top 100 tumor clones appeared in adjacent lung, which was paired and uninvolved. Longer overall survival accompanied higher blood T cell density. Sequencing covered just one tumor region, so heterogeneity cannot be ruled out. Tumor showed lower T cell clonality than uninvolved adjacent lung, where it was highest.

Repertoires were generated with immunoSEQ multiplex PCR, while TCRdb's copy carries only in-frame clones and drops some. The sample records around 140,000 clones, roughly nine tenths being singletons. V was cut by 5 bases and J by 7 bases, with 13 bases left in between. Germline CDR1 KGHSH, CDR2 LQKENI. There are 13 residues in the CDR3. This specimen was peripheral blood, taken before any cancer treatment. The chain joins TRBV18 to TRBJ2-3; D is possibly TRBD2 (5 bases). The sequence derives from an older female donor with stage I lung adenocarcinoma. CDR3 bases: TGTGCCAGCTCATCGATGAGGGAATATACGCAGTATTTT. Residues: CASSSMREYTQYF.